A single T cell receptor (beta chain) is shown here with its context. The repertoire was sequenced with immunoSEQ multiplex PCR; TCRdb's copy has only in-frame clones and lacks some. The sample contains about 80,000 clones, 90% to 95% of which appear only once. This specimen belongs to a study of blood T cell repertoires in COVID-19. Study details: Specimens from acute and convalescent COVID-19 originated in the United States, Italy and Spain. PBMCs, B-cell-depleted T cells, or T cells provided the cDNA or gDNA that made up the material.

V dropped 3 bases and J dropped 2 bases, with 20 bases sitting between them. Germline V lookup: CDR1 SEHNR, CDR2 FQNEAQ (reference sequence). CDR3 length equals 17 residues. The sequence derives from a woman aged 50 to 60 in a cohort sampled during active COVID-19. V is TRBV7-9 and J is TRBJ2-7; D may be TRBD1 (6 bases). The source material was peripheral blood. CDR3 loop: CASSFGQTLQRTYEQYF. The CDR3 coding sequence is TGTGCCAGCAGCTTCGGACAGACCCTGCAAAGAACCTACGAGCAGTACTTC.